The 24 T cell receptor beta chains below come from one sample, sequenced in a study of T cells in localized non-small cell lung cancer. Sequencing was performed with immunoSEQ multiplex PCR; in TCRdb, only in-frame clones are kept and a portion is missing. The repertoire includes about 21,000 clones, 70% to 90% of them detected once, and around 7% sits in the top ten. The source material was peripheral blood, sampled before any cancer treatment. The receptors shown here come from a male donor aged 60 or older with stage I squamous cell lung carcinoma.

The J gene is TRBJ1-6, the V gene TRBV7-9; D ambiguous. This CDR3 is 15 amino acids long. Germline values: CDR1 SEHNR, CDR2 FQNEAQ (reference sequence). Deletions cut 4 bases from V and 6 bases from J, with 13 bases between. CDR3 protein: CASSWWQFTNSPLHF. DNA for the CDR3: TGTGCCAGCAGCTGGTGGCAGTTTACTAATTCACCCCTCCACTTT. The whole variable domain, remainder taken from reference TRBV7-9 and TRBJ1-6, is DTGVSQNPRHKITKRGQNVTFRCDPISEHNRLYWYRQTLGQGPEFLTYFQNEAQLEKSRLLSDRFSAERPKGSFSTLEIQRTEQGDSAMYLCASSWWQFTNSPLHFGNGTRLTVT.

V is TRBV5-4 and J is TRBJ1-1; D is unclear. Trimming left V 8 bases short and J 4 bases short, with 18 bases between. CDR1 is SGHNT, CDR2 YYREEE, per germline (reference sequence). The CDR3 consists of 14 residues. The CDR3 DNA reads as TGTGCCAGTTATCAAATGGTGGCACCCACTGAAGCTTTCTTT. Translated, it gives CASYQMVAPTEAFF.

J is TRBJ1-4 and V is TRBV10-3; D ambiguous. The germline V and J ends were trimmed by 0 bases and 2 bases, with 10 bases remaining between them. The CDR3 covers 16 residues. From germline, CDR1 is ENHRY and CDR2 SYGVKD. CDR3 loop: CAISESLVSTNEKLFF. CDR3 sequence (DNA): TGTGCCATCAGTGAGTCGTTAGTCTCTACTAATGAAAAACTGTTTTTT.

The V call is TRBV4-3, the J call TRBJ2-7; 9 positions match TRBD1. The CDR3 covers 13 residues. V trimming: 1 base; J trimming: 7 bases; junction bases outside the gene matches: 2. In germline, CDR1 is LGHNA, CDR2 YSLEER. Here the CDR3 reads CASSQGGQGEQYF. The CDR3 DNA reads TGCGCCAGCAGCCAAGGTGGACAGGGGGAGCAGTACTTC.

CDR3 coding DNA: TGTGCCTGGAGTCGGGGGGTAGAATCACCCCTCCACTTT. The encoded protein is CAWSRGVESPLHF. The chain employs TRBV30 and TRBJ1-6; weak D call: TRBD1 (5 bases). The V end was cut by 2 bases, the J end by 10 bases, with 12 bases between. The germline V gene has CDR1 GTSNPN and CDR2 SVGIG (reference sequence). The CDR3 extends over 13 amino acids. Full variable domain (missing parts from reference TRBV30 and TRBJ1-6): SQTIHQWPATLVQPVGSPLSLECTVEGTSNPNLYWYRQAAGRGLQLLFYSVGIGQISSEVPQNLSASRPQDRQFILSSKKLLLSDSGFYLCAWSRGVESPLHFGNGTRLTVT.

The V gene is TRBV6-5, the J gene TRBJ1-6; TRBD1 is a possible D gene (6 bases). V was clipped by 2 bases and J by 5 bases, with 13 bases between them. This CDR3 region has 16 residues. Germline-derived CDR1 and CDR2 are MNHEY and SVGAGI. The CDR3 DNA reads TGTGCCAGCAGTTACAACCCGGGGGGGCATAATTCACCCCTCCACTTT. Translating gives CASSYNPGGHNSPLHF.

The DNA of the CDR3 is TGCAGCGTGGCACAGGGGTTAGGGGAGACCCAGTACTTC. It specifies CSVAQGLGETQYF. The V gene is TRBV29-1, the J gene TRBJ2-5, with TRBD1 matching over 7 bases. CDR3 length: 13 amino acids. J lost 5 bases, V lost 6 bases, and 9 bases had no gene match. From germline, CDR1 is SQVTM and CDR2 ANQGSEA.

The chain recombines TRBV19 with TRBJ1-1; D gene ambiguous. Germline V gives CDR1 LNHDA, CDR2 SQIVND (reference sequence). Trimming pared 3 bases from V and 4 bases from J, leaving 9 bases between. CDR3 length: 13 amino acids. The CDR3 DNA is TGTGCCAGTAGTATTATCGGTTCCACTGAAGCTTTCTTT. This gives the protein CASSIIGSTEAFF.

J is TRBJ2-3 and V is TRBV10-2, with D possibly matching TRBD1 (6 bases). Trimming took off 4 bases at V and 4 bases at J, with 9 bases between the two ends. The length of the CDR3 is 13 residues. Germline V lookup: CDR1 WSHSY, CDR2 SAAADI. The CDR3, as DNA: TGCGCCAGCAGTGTGGCAGGGGCAGATACGCAGTATTTT. Translated, it gives CASSVAGADTQYF.

The chain employs TRBV5-1 and TRBJ2-7; 10 bases are a match to TRBD1. CDR3 length: 14 residues. V dropped 3 bases and J dropped 4; count of bases not matched to a gene: 4. Germline V gene data show CDR1 as SGHRS and CDR2 as YFSETQ. CDR3 residues: CASSWGQGKYEQYF. Here the CDR3 DNA reads TGCGCCAGCAGCTGGGGACAGGGGAAGTACGAGCAGTACTTC.

The gene calls are TRBV19 and TRBJ1-1; no firm D call. With 5 bases removed from V and 0 bases from J, the gap between germline ends came to 16 bases. CDR1 and CDR2 from the germline V gene are LNHDA and SQIVND (reference sequence). The CDR3 consists of 16 residues. The CDR3 nucleotides are TGTGCCAGTAGTTCTTGGTCGGTTGGTATGAACACTGAAGCTTTCTTT. This translates into CASSSWSVGMNTEAFF.

The chain carries TRBV29-1 and TRBJ1-1; a possible D gene is TRBD1 (6 bases). This CDR3 comprises 12 residues. From germline, CDR1 is SQVTM and CDR2 ANQGSEA. The V gene lost 6 bases and the J gene lost 5 bases, with 13 bases spanning the gap. The CDR3, as DNA: TGCAGCGTCAGGAGGGGGGGAACTGAAGCTTTCTTT. As protein: CSVRRGGTEAFF.

This clone has a single count. The rearrangement joins TRBV19 to TRBJ1-5, with no clear D. CDR3 size: 15 residues. V was cut by 7 bases and J by 0 bases, with 13 bases left in between. The germline V gene encodes CDR1 LNHDA and CDR2 SQIVND (reference sequence). The CDR3 sequence: CASTLWPDSNQPQHF. The CDR3 DNA follows: TGTGCCAGTACCCTATGGCCAGATAGCAATCAGCCCCAGCATTTT.

The genes are TRBV28 and TRBJ2-1, with TRBD1 matching 7 bases. The germline V gene encodes CDR1 MDHEN and CDR2 SYDVKM. Trimming cost V 3 bases and J 4 bases; bases outside gene matches: 12. CDR3 size: 17 residues. CDR3 DNA sequence: TGTGCCAGCAGTTTTTTTCCCGGGACAGAATTATACAATGAGCAGTTCTTC. This encodes CASSFFPGTELYNEQFF. The whole variable domain, filled in from reference TRBV28 and TRBJ2-1, reads DVKVTQSSRYLVKRTGEKVFLECVQDMDHENMFWYRQDPGLGLRLIYFSYDVKMKEKGDIPEGYSVSREKKERFSLILESASTNQTSMYLCASSFFPGTELYNEQFFGPGTRLTVL.

The V gene is TRBV5-1, the J gene TRBJ2-2, with D perhaps TRBD1 (7 bases). V was clipped by 0 bases and J by 1 base, with 10 bases between them. Germline-derived CDR1 and CDR2 are SGHRS and YFSETQ. The CDR3 spans 16 residues. CDR3 residues: CASSLGQGGNTGELFF. The CDR3 DNA reads as TGCGCCAGCAGCTTGGGACAGGGAGGGAACACCGGGGAGCTGTTTTTT.

V and J are TRBV6-1 and TRBJ1-1; D unresolved. The V gene lost 4 bases and the J gene lost 1 base, with 10 bases spanning the gap. Germline assignment: CDR1 MNHNS and CDR2 SASEGT. The CDR3 sequence is 14 residues long. DNA of the CDR3: TGTGCCAGCAGTGTCGTCCGGGGGAACACTGAAGCTTTCTTT. Translated, it gives CASSVVRGNTEAFF.

The genes are TRBV4-1 and TRBJ1-2; the D is unclear. With 0 bases removed from V and 8 bases from J, the gap between germline ends came to 7 bases. Germline V gene sequence: CDR1 MGHRA, CDR2 YSYEKL. This CDR3 is built from 12 residues. CDR3 in DNA: TGCGCCAGCAGCCAAGATGGAAGGGGCTACACCTTC. Translated, it gives CASSQDGRGYTF.

The rearrangement uses TRBV7-2 and TRBJ1-1, with 7 positions matching TRBD1. After removal of 0 bases from V and 5 bases from J, the junction contained 3 bases not matched to a gene. There are 14 residues in the CDR3. Germline-derived CDR1 and CDR2 are SGHTA and FQGNSA. The chain's CDR3 is CASSLAGGRTEAFF. The CDR3 DNA is TGTGCCAGCAGCTTAGCAGGGGGCAGGACTGAAGCTTTCTTT.

This chain links TRBV19 with TRBJ1-2, with 11 bases aligning to TRBD1. V lost 6 bases and J lost 7; bases outside the gene matches: 13. This CDR3 contains 16 residues. The germline V gene has CDR1 LNHDA and CDR2 SQIVND (reference sequence). The DNA of the CDR3 is TGTGCCAGTAGCCGAGTGGGTGGACAGGGGGCAGGTGGCTACACCTTC. As protein: CASSRVGGQGAGGYTF.

CDR3 nucleotide sequence: TGTGCCAGCGCCCGCGCAGCGGGGGCAGATACGCAGTATTTT. Its protein product is CASARAAGADTQYF. V and J are TRBV27 and TRBJ2-3; 8 bases match TRBD2. Germline lookup yields CDR1 MNHEY and CDR2 SMNVEV (reference sequence). Trimming cost V 8 bases and J 4 bases; bases outside gene matches: 8. The length of the CDR3 is 14 residues.

This chain joins TRBV28 and TRBJ1-2, with a weak D call TRBD1 (5 bases). This CDR3 comprises 14 residues. Germline CDR1 and CDR2: MDHEN and SYDVKM. Trimming removed 2 bases from V and 5 bases from J, with 12 bases in between. The CDR3 DNA sequence: TGTGCCAGCAGTTTAGGGCAGGGACCTTATGGCTACACCTTC. Its translation: CASSLGQGPYGYTF.

V and J are TRBV2 and TRBJ1-1, with no clear D. CDR1 and CDR2 from the germline V gene are SNHLY and FYNNEI. Trimming cost V 7 bases and J 2 bases, with 8 bases left between them. The CDR3 sequence is 12 residues long. The CDR3 loop is CASMAYNTEAFF. CDR3 nucleotide sequence: TGTGCCAGCATGGCATACAACACTGAAGCTTTCTTT.

This chain joins TRBV14 and TRBJ2-1; 7 positions match TRBD1. From germline, CDR1 is SGHDN and CDR2 FVKESK. The CDR3 has 18 residues. The junction had 13 bases not matched to a gene; V was cut back by 4 bases and J by 1 base. This chain's CDR3 is CASSPGQRRLWSYNEQFF. In nucleotides, the CDR3 is TGTGCCAGCAGCCCGGGACAGCGGCGATTGTGGTCCTACAATGAGCAGTTCTTC.

The V call is TRBV10-3, the J call TRBJ1-1, with D uncertain. Trimming took 10 bases from V and 0 from J, leaving 12 bases between them. Germline V gene lookup returns CDR1 ENHRY and CDR2 SYGVKD. The CDR3 has 13 amino acids. CDR3 sequence (DNA): TGTGCCACCGCGGAAAGCATGAACACTGAAGCTTTCTTT. This encodes CATAESMNTEAFF.